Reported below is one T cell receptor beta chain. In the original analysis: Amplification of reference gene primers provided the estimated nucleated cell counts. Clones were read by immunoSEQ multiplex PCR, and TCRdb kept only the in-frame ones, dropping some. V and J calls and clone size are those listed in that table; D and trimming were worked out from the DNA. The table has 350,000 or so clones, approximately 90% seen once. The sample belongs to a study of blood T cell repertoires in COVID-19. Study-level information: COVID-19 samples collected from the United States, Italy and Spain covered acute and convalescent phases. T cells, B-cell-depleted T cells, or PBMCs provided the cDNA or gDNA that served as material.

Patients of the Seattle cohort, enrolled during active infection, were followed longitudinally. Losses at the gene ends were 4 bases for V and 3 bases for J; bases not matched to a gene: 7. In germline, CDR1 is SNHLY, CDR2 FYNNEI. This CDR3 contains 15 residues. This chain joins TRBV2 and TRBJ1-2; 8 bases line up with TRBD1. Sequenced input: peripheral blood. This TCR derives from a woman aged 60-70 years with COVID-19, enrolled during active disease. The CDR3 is CASSGGDRNYYGYTF. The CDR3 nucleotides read TGTGCCAGCAGTGGGGGGGACAGGAATTACTATGGCTACACCTTC.